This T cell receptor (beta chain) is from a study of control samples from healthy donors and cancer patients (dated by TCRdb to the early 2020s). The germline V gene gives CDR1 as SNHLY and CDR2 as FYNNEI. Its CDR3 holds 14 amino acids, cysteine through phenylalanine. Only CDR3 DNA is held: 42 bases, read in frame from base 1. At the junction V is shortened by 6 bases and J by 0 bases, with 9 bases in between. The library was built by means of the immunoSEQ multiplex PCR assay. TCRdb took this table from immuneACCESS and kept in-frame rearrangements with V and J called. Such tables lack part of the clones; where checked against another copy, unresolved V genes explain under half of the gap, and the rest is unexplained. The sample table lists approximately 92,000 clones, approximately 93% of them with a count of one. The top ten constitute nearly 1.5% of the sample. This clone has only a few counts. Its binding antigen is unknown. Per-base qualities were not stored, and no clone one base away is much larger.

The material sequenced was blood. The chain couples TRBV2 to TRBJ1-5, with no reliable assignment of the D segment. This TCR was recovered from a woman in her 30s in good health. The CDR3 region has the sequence CASRAEYSNQPQHF. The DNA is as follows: TGTGCCAGCAGGGCAGAATATAGCAATCAGCCCCAGCATTTT.